What follows describes a single T cell receptor beta chain. A few counts support this clonotype. What antigen it recognizes has not been identified. A much larger clone is a single base away; this may be a read error. The CDR3 holds 16 amino acids from the cysteine to the phenylalanine. Only the CDR3 DNA is retained, 48 bases long and in frame from the first base. According to the germline V gene, CDR1 reads LGHNA and CDR2 reads YSLEER. Library construction relied on 5' RACE. The sequencer was an Illumina HiSeq 2500. A second PCR of about 6 to 11 cycles was run with a J-beta primer mix and a sample-barcoded 5' primer. A unique molecular identifier was introduced onto each TCR beta cDNA molecule by a template-switch 5' adaptor carrying 12 random nucleotides. Each sample yielded at least 2.5 million CDR3-containing paired-end reads. First-strand cDNA was synthesized from all RNA with the Mint cDNA synthesis kit, primed by a TRBC-specific oligonucleotide. Following uracil-DNA glycosylase treatment, a first 18-cycle PCR with universal primers M1SS and BC2_uni_R was performed on all cDNA. The source study handled its data this way. For normalization, 1 million high-quality reads, each with a distinct molecular identifier, were randomly selected from each sample. Reads with shared molecular identifiers were discarded instead of being binned into consensus sequences. MiTCR, set to a Q25 quality threshold and the strictest error-elimination algorithm, was used for CDR3 identification, clonotype clustering and error correction. A nonparametric unseen species model using Euler transformation provided a lower-bound estimate of total TCR beta diversity. TCRdb took the public reads, trimmed them with fastp at Q25, ran MiXCR for clone calling and kept in-frame beta chains. Records with the same CDR3 protein are collapsed into one entry carrying the most frequent genes and DNA. What appears here as the V and J calls and clone size reflects TCRdb's work, not the paper's. Recorded for this sample are some 640,000 distinct CDR3 sequences; about 30% of them occurred a single time. Clones ranked in the top ten supply roughly 14% of the sample.

These data originate in a study of blood T cells in healthy people across ages (dated by TCRdb to about 2015). About the investigation overall: In model experiments, template switching captured roughly one uniquely barcoded TCR beta cDNA molecule for every two T cells. The study analyzed two additional independent replicas of 1 million unique cDNA reads from the same blood draw for two donors, one aged 18 to 30 and one aged 80 or older. Donors of different ages were randomly distributed across sequencing lanes to avoid experimental bias. Four age groups were formed from the donors: young (average 16 years), middle-aged (less than 40), aged (roughly 58) and long-lived (82). Age-related changes in TCR beta repertoire diversity were measured in the study by deep sequencing normalized with unique cDNA molecular identifiers. Overall results and qualifications from the work: Compared with the aged group, the long-lived group had more naive CD4+ T cells, fewer expanded clones and increased TCR diversity, a pattern suggesting age selection. Observed TCR beta diversity per million T cells fell roughly linearly with age, and a significant reduction was already apparent by age about 43. Donor CMV infection status was unknown, potentially confounding age-related changes in expanded clonotypes. Bulk unsorted PBMC profiling prevented conclusive comparison of naive and antigen-experienced compartments. Estimates of total diversity based on one million sequenced T cells were regarded as lower bounds and as underestimates. A strong correlation was found between observed TCR beta diversity and the percentage of naive T cells measured by flow cytometry.

The 39 donors, aged about 6 to 100 years, were systemically healthy Caucasian individuals from Russia. Each donor gave roughly 9 milliliters of peripheral blood, drawn into EDTA-treated Vacutainer tubes. Ficoll-Paque density-gradient centrifugation was used to isolate PBMCs, with at least 6.5 million obtained per sample. Trizol reagent was used to extract total RNA from PBMCs, with at least 5.5 micrograms per sample. For every donor, flow cytometry on a PBMC aliquot measured the percentage of naive CD45RAhigh/CD27high T cells. The sample was blood. This TCR derives from a woman older than 75 in good health. The chain employs TRBV4-3 and TRBJ1-2; a stretch of 7 junction bases matches TRBD1. The CDR3 has the sequence CANSQGGTANNYGYTF. The sequenced DNA: TGCGCCAACAGCCAAGGCGGGACAGCTAATAACTATGGCTACACCTTC.